These 28 T cell receptor beta chains originate from one sample sequenced in a study of T cell changes during pregnancy in multiple sclerosis. Assay: immunoSEQ multiplex PCR; the TCRdb copy retains only in-frame clones and omits some. The sample consists of some 80,000 clones, roughly 90% of them appearing once. This specimen consisted of peripheral blood, obtained in the first trimester of pregnancy. Receptors originate from a female donor in good health, enrolled as a control in a pregnancy study.

Worth noting for this clone: This CDR3 is also generated by other DNA sequences in the sample. V gene TRBV7-2 combines with J gene TRBJ1-6; D not resolved. This CDR3 is 15 amino acids long. CDR1 and CDR2 from the germline V gene are SGHTA and FQGNSA. V shed 0 bases and J shed 6 bases, with 9 bases lying between them. CDR3 in DNA: TGTGCCAGCAGCTTAGCGGGCCCCCCTAATTCACCCCTCCACTTT. Translating gives CASSLAGPPNSPLHF.

This chain uses TRBV15 with TRBJ2-5; D is unresolved. There are 14 residues in the CDR3. Germline CDR1 is LNHNV and CDR2 is YYDKDF (reference sequence). V gave up 0 bases and J gave up 5 bases, with 10 bases separating them. The CDR3 DNA follows: TGTGCCACCAGCAGAGATAAGCGATATGAGACCCAGTACTTC. Residues: CATSRDKRYETQYF.

V and J are TRBV5-1 and TRBJ2-5, with D maybe TRBD1 (6 bases). V dropped 4 bases and J dropped 1 base, with 11 bases sitting between them. This CDR3 comprises 14 residues. The germline V gene has CDR1 SGHRS and CDR2 YFSETQ. The CDR3 DNA reads as TGCGCCAGCAGCCCGGGACACCCCCAAGAGACCCAGTACTTC. Translated: CASSPGHPQETQYF. Full variable domain (outside the CDR3, taken from reference TRBV5-1 and TRBJ2-5): KAGVTQTPRYLIKTRGQQVTLSCSPISGHRSVSWYQQTPGQGLQFLFEYFSETQRNKGNFPGRFSGRQFSNSRSEMNVSTLELGDSALYLCASSPGHPQETQYFGPGTRLLVL.

This clone occurred a few times. The rearrangement uses TRBV11-2 and TRBJ1-3; weak D call: TRBD1 (6 bases). The V gene's germline CDR1 is SGHAT and CDR2 FQNNGV. Trimming cost V 5 bases and J 4 bases, with 12 bases left between them. The CDR3 sequence is 14 residues long. CDR3 nucleotides: TGTGCCAGCAGCCCCGGGACAATCGGAAACACCATATATTTT. This gives the protein CASSPGTIGNTIYF.

The rearrangement links TRBV5-4 to TRBJ1-2; D may be TRBD1 (5 bases). Germline V CDR1 and CDR2: SGHNT, YYREEE (reference sequence). V lost 3 bases and J lost 5, with 14 bases in between. The length of the CDR3 is 14 residues. The CDR3 DNA is TGTGCCAGCAGCTGGAGTACAGGCATTTATGGCTACACCTTC. Protein: CASSWSTGIYGYTF.

This rearrangement joins TRBV28 to TRBJ1-3; 7 bases are a match to TRBD1. The CDR3 loop spans 18 amino acids. V lost 5 bases and J lost 3; bases outside the gene matches: 16. CDR1 MDHEN and CDR2 SYDVKM come from the germline V gene. CDR3: CASSLRDSGLKNGNTIYF. The CDR3 DNA follows: TGTGCCAGCAGTCTGAGGGACAGTGGTTTGAAAAATGGAAACACCATATATTTT.

This sequence joins TRBV7-2 and TRBJ1-2; D uncertain. Trimming took 0 bases from V and 4 from J, leaving 9 bases between them. This CDR3 is built from 14 residues. Germline V gene sequence: CDR1 SGHTA, CDR2 FQGNSA. CDR3 protein: CASSLAAVGYGYTF. DNA for the CDR3: TGTGCCAGCAGCTTAGCGGCTGTTGGCTATGGCTACACCTTC.

The chain combines TRBV7-9 with TRBJ2-7; 8 bases agree with TRBD1. The length of the CDR3 is 18 residues. Germline trimming cut 3 bases from V and 0 bases from J; bases unmatched to any gene: 13. Germline CDR1 SEHNR, CDR2 FQNEAQ (reference sequence). The DNA for the CDR3 is TGTGCCAGCAGCTTTTTAACCGGTGACAGGGGAGTCTCCTACGAGCAGTACTTC. It is translated as CASSFLTGDRGVSYEQYF.

This clone was observed a handful of times. The chain recombines TRBV2 with TRBJ1-6; D not certain. Germline V CDR1 and CDR2: SNHLY, FYNNEI. With 7 bases removed from V and 7 bases from J, the gap between germline ends came to 11 bases. This CDR3 contains 13 residues. The CDR3 DNA reads TGTGCCAGCAAGTTGATGGGCAATTCACCCCTCCACTTT. It specifies CASKLMGNSPLHF.

The DNA of the CDR3 is TGTGCCAGTAGTGAACAGCTCTCTGGAAACACCATATATTTT. As protein: CASSEQLSGNTIYF. The V and J genes are TRBV19 and TRBJ1-3; no firm D call. The V end lost 5 bases, the J end lost 0 bases, and 8 bases lay between the germline ends. Germline CDR1 LNHDA, CDR2 SQIVND (reference sequence). CDR3 size: 14 residues.

This clone was recorded once. This chain uses TRBV27 with TRBJ1-1; D might be TRBD1 (6 bases). The CDR3 runs 11 residues. Germline CDR1 MNHEY, CDR2 SMNVEV (reference sequence). V was shortened by 8 bases and J by 8 bases, with 12 bases between the two germline ends. As DNA, the CDR3 is TGTGCCAGCGGGCGGACAGTGGAAGCTTTCTTT. This codes for CASGRTVEAFF.

This clone was detected only once. CDR3 nucleotide sequence: TGTGCCAGCAGTTTATCCAACAGGAACTCACCCCTCCACTTT. Encoded protein: CASSLSNRNSPLHF. The genes are TRBV27 and TRBJ1-6, with a tentative D call TRBD1 (5 bases). The CDR3 runs 14 residues. CDR1 is MNHEY and CDR2 is SMNVEV in the germline V gene (reference sequence). V gave up 0 bases and J gave up 10 bases, with 10 bases separating them.

The gene calls are TRBV19 and TRBJ1-1, with TRBD1 identical over 7 bases. The CDR3 is 13 amino acids. Per the germline V gene, CDR1 is LNHDA and CDR2 is SQIVND (reference sequence). Trimming cost V 8 bases and J 3 bases; bases outside gene matches: 6. The CDR3 loop is CASDDRDDTEAFF. CDR3 DNA: TGTGCCAGTGATGACAGGGATGACACTGAAGCTTTCTTT.

The J gene is TRBJ2-7, the V gene TRBV29-1; TRBD2 might be the D (6 bases). Per the germline V gene, CDR1 is SQVTM and CDR2 is ANQGSEA. The CDR3 is 10 residues long. V was shortened by 7 bases and J by 3 bases, with 7 bases between the two germline ends. CDR3 residues: CSAGDYEQYF. CDR3 coding DNA: TGCAGCGCGGGGGACTACGAGCAGTACTTC.

The chain links TRBV14 to TRBJ2-7; the D gene is possibly TRBD1 (5 bases). V was trimmed by 0 bases and J by 6 bases, leaving 9 bases between them. There are 13 residues in the CDR3. The germline V gene encodes CDR1 SGHDN and CDR2 FVKESK. The CDR3 DNA reads TGTGCCAGCAGCCAAGAGAGACAGCTCGAGCAGTACTTC. Translation gives CASSQERQLEQYF.

The DNA for the CDR3 is TGCGCCAGCAGCCAAAGCCTTCTAGCGGGAGTCCGCAATGAGCAGTTCTTC. Translating it yields CASSQSLLAGVRNEQFF. The rearrangement joins TRBV10-2 to TRBJ2-1; 10 nucleotides align to TRBD2. Germline V CDR1 and CDR2: WSHSY, SAAADI. Germline trimming cut 6 bases from V and 6 bases from J; bases unmatched to any gene: 14. The CDR3 sequence is 17 residues long.

This clone was seen more than once but under ten times. The chain recombines TRBV7-9 with TRBJ2-7; 7 bases line up with TRBD2. CDR1 is SEHNR and CDR2 is FQNEAQ in the germline V gene (reference sequence). The CDR3 contains 16 residues. The V segment lost 1 base and the J segment 3 bases; nucleotides outside the gene matches: 9. CDR3 bases: TGTGCCAGCAGCTTAGAACGGGGGGACCTTAACTACGAGCAGTACTTC. Residues: CASSLERGDLNYEQYF.

The V and J genes are TRBV12-5 and TRBJ1-2, with a possible D match to TRBD1 (6 bases). The CDR3 sequence is 13 residues long. In germline, CDR1 is LGHNT, CDR2 FRNRAP. The ends were cut back, 1 base at V and 7 bases at J, with 10 bases in the middle. CDR3 sequence: CASGLEGERGYTF. CDR3 nucleotides: TGTGCTAGTGGTTTGGAGGGGGAGCGTGGCTACACCTTC. Full variable domain (remainder filled in from reference TRBV12-5 and TRBJ1-2): DARVTQTPRHKVTEMGQEVTMRCQPILGHNTVFWYRQTMMQGLELLAYFRNRAPLDDSGMPKDRFSAEMPDATLATLKIQPSEPRDSAVYFCASGLEGERGYTFGSGTRLTVV.

This chain connects TRBV7-2 to TRBJ1-5, with D possibly matching TRBD1 (6 bases). In germline, CDR1 is SGHTA, CDR2 FQGNSA. The CDR3 length is 12 residues. Trimming pared 4 bases from V and 9 bases from J, leaving 10 bases between. The CDR3 spells CASSSPTGPQHF. In DNA form, the CDR3 reads TGTGCCAGCAGCTCCCCGACAGGGCCCCAGCATTTT.

The rearrangement links TRBV19 to TRBJ2-1, with 8 bases lining up with TRBD2. Per the germline V gene, CDR1 is LNHDA and CDR2 is SQIVND (reference sequence). This CDR3 spans 15 amino acids. V lost 4 bases, J lost 8 bases, and 10 bases stayed unmatched. The CDR3 nucleotides are TGTGCCAGTAGTACATCTAGCGGGTGGGGAGATGAGCAGTTCTTC. It encodes CASSTSSGWGDEQFF.

V and J are TRBV4-1 and TRBJ2-5; 9 nucleotides agree with TRBD1. The germline V gene has CDR1 MGHRA and CDR2 YSYEKL. CDR3 length: 16 amino acids. V lost 0 bases and J lost 4; bases outside the gene matches: 6. The CDR3 sequence is CASSQDRGQGLETQYF. The DNA for the CDR3 is TGCGCCAGCAGCCAAGATAGGGGACAGGGCCTAGAGACCCAGTACTTC.

The V call is TRBV18, the J call TRBJ2-5; perhaps TRBD1 as D (5 bases). The germline V and J ends were trimmed by 3 bases and 2 bases, with 10 bases remaining between them. CDR3 length: 14 residues. The germline V gene encodes CDR1 KGHSH and CDR2 LQKENI. CDR3 sequence (DNA): TGTGCCAGCTCACCGGGCAGGGTACAAGAGACCCAGTACTTC. Translated: CASSPGRVQETQYF.

The rearrangement uses TRBV18 and TRBJ2-1; the match to TRBD2 covers 10 bases. V was clipped by 3 bases and J by 6 bases; unmatched bases: 5. The CDR3 has 15 amino acids. Germline V CDR1 and CDR2: KGHSH, LQKENI. The CDR3 sequence is CASSPSGGAVNEQFF. For the CDR3, the DNA is TGTGCCAGCTCACCGAGCGGGGGGGCCGTCAATGAGCAGTTCTTC.

CDR3 bases: TGTGCCAGCAGTTTATCGAATTGGGACAGCGAGAACTACGAGCAGTACTTC. Its translation: CASSLSNWDSENYEQYF. The gene calls are TRBV27 and TRBJ2-7, with TRBD1 matching over 7 bases. The CDR3 is made up of 17 amino acids. J was trimmed by 3 bases and V by 0 bases; bases with no gene match: 11. CDR1 and CDR2 (germline): MNHEY, SMNVEV (reference sequence).

The chain employs TRBV5-4 and TRBJ1-2; 8 nucleotides line up with TRBD1. After removal of 2 bases from V and 8 bases from J, the junction contained 8 bases not matched to a gene. Germline V gene lookup returns CDR1 SGHNT and CDR2 YYREEE (reference sequence). The CDR3 covers 14 residues. CDR3 protein: CASSLPQGARGYTF. The CDR3 DNA is TGTGCCAGCAGCTTACCCCAGGGGGCGCGGGGCTACACCTTC.

The chain uses TRBV6-6 and TRBJ1-2, with TRBD1 identical over 8 bases. The CDR3 covers 13 residues. Germline assignment: CDR1 MNHNY and CDR2 SVGAGI (reference sequence). The J segment lost 7 bases and the V segment lost 6 bases, leaving 7 bases of the junction unmatched. The CDR3 sequence is CASSLGQDPGYTF. In nucleotides, the CDR3 is TGTGCCAGCAGCTTGGGACAGGACCCTGGCTACACCTTC.

This chain connects TRBV6-5 to TRBJ2-2; a possible D gene is TRBD1 (8 bases). The V end lost 2 bases, the J end lost 5 bases, and 15 bases lay between the germline ends. In germline, CDR1 is MNHEY, CDR2 SVGAGI. The CDR3 has 16 residues. In DNA form, the CDR3 reads TGTGCCAGCAGTTACGCGGGGGACAGGCCGACCGGGGAGCTGTTTTTT. As protein: CASSYAGDRPTGELFF.

The chain is built from TRBV30 and TRBJ2-1, with TRBD2 identical over 9 bases. This CDR3 has 15 amino acids. Germline lookup yields CDR1 GTSNPN and CDR2 SVGIG (reference sequence). V shed 1 base and J 3 bases; nucleotides not matched to a gene: 4. CDR3 region: CAWSELAGLYNEQFF. The DNA of the CDR3 is TGTGCCTGGAGTGAACTAGCGGGTCTCTACAATGAGCAGTTCTTC.